These T cell receptor beta chains were read from a single sample in a study of CD8 T cells in Susac syndrome. TCRdb reanalysed the immunoSEQ multiplex PCR reads using MiXCR and keeps one entry per CDR3 protein. Seen here are approximately 150,000 distinct CDR3 sequences, approximately 92% observed once, and the top ten hold just over 0.13%. Sequencing was done on a sample of CD4+ T cells from PBMCs. The receptors here all came from a human donor in good health. CDR3s include the opening cysteine and the closing phenylalanine or tryptophan. A D gene is named only where the DNA matches it firmly. Where a row states a size, it is once, few, many or the class of an expanded clone; other rows omit it.

j_call: TRBJ2-5
v_call: TRBV6-5
clone_size: -
d_call: -
cdr3_nt: TGTGCCAGCAGAAGAGGGACTGATGAAGAGACCCAGTACTTC
cdr3_aa: CASRRGTDEETQYF

j_call: TRBJ2-5
v_call: TRBV7-2
clone_size: once
d_call: TRBD2
cdr3_nt: TGTGCCAGCAGCCTACCCCCCGGGACTAGCGGGGACCAAGAGACCCAGTACTTC
cdr3_aa: CASSLPPGTSGDQETQYF

j_call: TRBJ2-5
v_call: TRBV5-6
clone_size: -
d_call: -
cdr3_nt: TGTGCCAGCAGCTTGGGGAGTACGGAGACCCAGTACTTC
cdr3_aa: CASSLGSTETQYF

j_call: TRBJ2-3
v_call: TRBV5-1
clone_size: -
d_call: -
cdr3_nt: TGCGCCAGCAGCTTCTCTCGGGTTGATACGCAGTATTTT
cdr3_aa: CASSFSRVDTQYF

j_call: TRBJ1-2
v_call: TRBV5-1
clone_size: -
d_call: TRBD1
cdr3_nt: TGCGCCAGCAGCAAGTCCCAGGGGGCGGAGAACTATGGCTACACCTTC
cdr3_aa: CASSKSQGAENYGYTF

j_call: TRBJ1-6
v_call: TRBV27
clone_size: once
d_call: -
cdr3_nt: TGTGCCAGCAGGCCGGGAGGGGCCTCCTATAATTCACCCCTCCACTTT
cdr3_aa: CASRPGGASYNSPLHF

j_call: TRBJ2-7
v_call: TRBV7-9
clone_size: -
d_call: -
cdr3_nt: TGTGCCAGCAGCTTGAGGGTCCGACCCTACGAGCAGTACTTC
cdr3_aa: CASSLRVRPYEQYF

j_call: TRBJ2-3
v_call: TRBV4-2
clone_size: once
d_call: TRBD2
cdr3_nt: TGTGCCAGCAGCCAGGGCCCTCTTAGCGGGGGGCCGTATACGCAGTATTTT
cdr3_aa: CASSQGPLSGGPYTQYF

j_call: TRBJ2-7
v_call: TRBV28
clone_size: -
d_call: -
cdr3_nt: TGTGCCAGCAGTTTAGATGGGGGCTCCTACGAGCAGTACTTC
cdr3_aa: CASSLDGGSYEQYF

j_call: TRBJ2-7
v_call: TRBV12-5
clone_size: -
d_call: -
cdr3_nt: TGTGCTAGTGGTTTGAGAGGGTCTTACGAGCAGTACTTC
cdr3_aa: CASGLRGSYEQYF

j_call: TRBJ1-4
v_call: TRBV5-6
clone_size: -
d_call: TRBD1
cdr3_nt: TGTGCCAGCAGATTAACAGGGGGCCCGGAAAAACTGTTTTTT
cdr3_aa: CASRLTGGPEKLFF

j_call: TRBJ1-2
v_call: TRBV29-1
clone_size: -
d_call: TRBD1
cdr3_nt: TGCAGCGAAAGGACAGGGGATGGCTACACCTTC
cdr3_aa: CSERTGDGYTF

j_call: TRBJ1-2
v_call: TRBV28
clone_size: -
d_call: -
cdr3_nt: TGTGCCAGCAGTTCGACGGAGTATGGCTACACCTTC
cdr3_aa: CASSSTEYGYTF

j_call: TRBJ2-2
v_call: TRBV20-1
clone_size: -
d_call: TRBD1
cdr3_nt: TGCAGTGCTAGAAGAACGGGACAGGGGGGCGGGGAGCTGTTTTTT
cdr3_aa: CSARRTGQGGGELFF

j_call: TRBJ2-7
v_call: TRBV11-2
clone_size: few
d_call: -
cdr3_nt: TGTGCCAGCAGCTCCGGACAGTTAACTTCCTACGAGCAGTACTTC
cdr3_aa: CASSSGQLTSYEQYF

j_call: TRBJ2-1
v_call: TRBV20-1
clone_size: -
d_call: -
cdr3_nt: TGCAGTGCTAGCTCCGGGGGCTACAATGAGCAGTTCTTC
cdr3_aa: CSASSGGYNEQFF

j_call: TRBJ2-7
v_call: TRBV29-1
clone_size: -
d_call: TRBD1
cdr3_nt: TGCAGCGTCTTCGACAGGGGTCCCTACGAGCAGTACTTC
cdr3_aa: CSVFDRGPYEQYF

j_call: TRBJ2-3
v_call: TRBV2
clone_size: -
d_call: -
cdr3_nt: TGTGCCAGCAGTGTAACCTCCGATACGCAGTATTTT
cdr3_aa: CASSVTSDTQYF

j_call: TRBJ1-1
v_call: TRBV3-1
clone_size: -
d_call: TRBD1
cdr3_nt: TGTGCCAGCAGCCCACAGGGGGCTGAAGCTTTCTTT
cdr3_aa: CASSPQGAEAFF

j_call: TRBJ2-5
v_call: TRBV5-1
clone_size: -
d_call: -
cdr3_nt: TGCGCCAGCAGCTTTTGGGGGACTCAAGAGACCCAGTACTTC
cdr3_aa: CASSFWGTQETQYF

j_call: TRBJ1-4
v_call: TRBV5-1
clone_size: -
d_call: -
cdr3_nt: TGCGCCAGCAGTTGGACATTGAATGAAAAACTGTTTTTT
cdr3_aa: CASSWTLNEKLFF

j_call: TRBJ1-1
v_call: TRBV29-1
clone_size: -
d_call: TRBD1
cdr3_nt: TGCAGCACGTGGACAGGGGTGGGGAGCACTGAAGCTTTCTTT
cdr3_aa: CSTWTGVGSTEAFF

j_call: TRBJ2-7
v_call: TRBV28
clone_size: -
d_call: -
cdr3_nt: TGTGCCAGCAGTTTAAGCCTACTCGAGCAGTACTTC
cdr3_aa: CASSLSLLEQYF

j_call: TRBJ1-1
v_call: TRBV6-5
clone_size: -
d_call: -
cdr3_nt: TGTGCCAGCAGTTACTCGTTCCGTCGGCTTATAGGGAACACTGAAGCTTTCTTT
cdr3_aa: CASSYSFRRLIGNTEAFF

j_call: TRBJ1-5
v_call: TRBV11-2
clone_size: -
d_call: -
cdr3_nt: TGTGCCAGCAGCCCCGGGACATTGTATAGCAATCAGCCCCAGCATTTT
cdr3_aa: CASSPGTLYSNQPQHF

j_call: TRBJ1-1
v_call: TRBV19
clone_size: few
d_call: TRBD1
cdr3_nt: TGTGCCAGTAGTCCCCGGGACAGGGACACTGAAGCTTTCTTT
cdr3_aa: CASSPRDRDTEAFF

j_call: TRBJ1-6
v_call: TRBV5-4
clone_size: -
d_call: -
cdr3_nt: TGTGCCAGCACTTTGGGGGCGGACAGAAATTCACCCCTCCACTTT
cdr3_aa: CASTLGADRNSPLHF

j_call: TRBJ1-2
v_call: TRBV5-1
clone_size: -
d_call: -
cdr3_nt: TGCGCCAGCAGCCCGATCGGGGCTAACTATGGCTACACCTTC
cdr3_aa: CASSPIGANYGYTF